This T cell receptor (beta chain) was identified during a study of human T cells and chemical hapten exposure (dated by TCRdb to the early 2020s). Study-wide context: For sensitization, 2% DPC in acetone was applied to a roughly 2 cm by roughly 2 cm area of upper inner arm skin. Peripheral blood TCR repertoire changes were tracked in vivo in alopecia patients during primary and secondary sensitization to the hapten diphenylcyclopropenone (DPC). Throughout the roughly 23-week study period, patients were also given weekly therapeutic DPC doses on the scalp. Patch tests used Finn chambers with 0.01% DPC on the upper back, scored after 6 days by International Contact Dermatitis Research Group standards. Alopecia areata with under or over 50% scalp involvement, alopecia totalis and alopecia universalis were represented in the patient cohort, which was mostly female. Libraries were combined into a pool for sequencing, and differences in TCR yield between samples came mainly from small differences in library volumes within the pool. Blood samples were taken from patients before sensitization (week 0) and then at 2, 6 and about 24 weeks after DPC sensitization. About 29 alopecia patients gave blood for TCR sequencing at one to four time points (pre-sensitization, 2, 6 and 24 weeks). Results and caveats for the whole study, not just this receptor: All patients had alopecia, a presumed autoimmune disease, so their immune response might differ from that of healthy individuals. Expanded TCRs formed significantly more large CDR3 similarity clusters than pre-sensitization or healthy control sets, consistent with antigen-driven responses. DPC sensitization did not change how many TCRs were above 1 in 1000 frequency, and no evidence was found of alterations in global repertoire structure. Repeated subsampling changed both the strength of the expansion versus patch-test correlation and the threshold at which that correlation became significant. The number of PT1 expanded TCRs positively correlated with patch test score, significant at thresholds 8, 16 and 32 but not 4.

Libraries were built with RACE. Sequencing instrument: NextSeq 500. During library preparation, unique molecular identifiers were attached to individual cDNA molecules so that TCRs could be counted quantitatively and reproducibly. From each blood RNA sample, both TCR alpha and TCR beta chains were sequenced. The authors processed their data as follows. A median of around 96,000 TCRs per sample was observed, with a range of 23,224 to 690,600. The Decombinator software suite was used to annotate V, J and CDR3 in the TCR reads. To make PS versus PT1 abundance plots, every sample was subsampled to the same number of TCRs (28,000). Expanded TCRs were defined as absent before sensitization and observed at least eight times at the 2-week time point. TCRdb reprocessed the public reads (quality trimming at Q25 with fastp, clone calling with MiXCR) and kept in-frame beta chains. CDR3 protein duplicates are merged, each entry listing the most common genes and DNA. TCRdb's processing, not the authors', yielded these V and J calls. For this sample there are around 80,000 distinct CDR3 sequences; 6.6% appear just once. Clones ranked in the top ten supply 1.3% of the sample.

This clonotype has ten or more counts. No antigen is known for it. Base-call qualities are not available, and no considerably larger clone is one nucleotide away. The intended sense of this specimen's time point label: patch test 2, 6 weeks after DPC sensitization. According to the study, the label for this sample's treatment or condition signals: therapeutic diphenylcyclopropenone sensitization with weekly scalp DPC. At each patch-test visit, blood was drawn before the patch test was applied. Patients were eligible if aged 18 to 70, diagnosed with alopecia and judged suitable for DPC therapy, and pregnant patients were excluded. Total RNA was extracted from unfractionated whole blood that had been collected in Tempus Blood RNA tubes. The junction shows trimming of 3 bases on V and 1 base on J, and the gene matches do not reach 1 base of it. The CDR3, from cysteine to phenylalanine, totals 14 residues. Only CDR3 DNA is held: 42 bases, read in frame from base 1. The germline V gene provides CDR1 SGDLS and CDR2 YYNGEE.

The V and J genes are TRBV9 and TRBJ1-3; a stretch of 7 junction bases matches TRBD1. Source: whole blood, taken in connection with sensitization to the hapten diphenylcyclopropenone (DPC). This TCR derives from a woman in her twenties or thirties with alopecia areata. Some clones in this sample may be carry-over from other donors' samples. Here is the DNA: TGTGCCAGCAGCGGGACAGGTTCTGGAAACACCATATATTTT. Its coded protein is CASSGTGSGNTIYF. Extended through the reference TRBV9 and TRBJ1-3 proteins, this CDR3 yields the full variable domain: DSGVTQTPKHLITATGQRVTLRCSPRSGDLSVYWYQQSLDQGLQFLIQYYNGEERAKGNILERFSAQQFPDLHSELNLSSLELGDSALYFCASSGTGSGNTIYFGEGSWLTVV.